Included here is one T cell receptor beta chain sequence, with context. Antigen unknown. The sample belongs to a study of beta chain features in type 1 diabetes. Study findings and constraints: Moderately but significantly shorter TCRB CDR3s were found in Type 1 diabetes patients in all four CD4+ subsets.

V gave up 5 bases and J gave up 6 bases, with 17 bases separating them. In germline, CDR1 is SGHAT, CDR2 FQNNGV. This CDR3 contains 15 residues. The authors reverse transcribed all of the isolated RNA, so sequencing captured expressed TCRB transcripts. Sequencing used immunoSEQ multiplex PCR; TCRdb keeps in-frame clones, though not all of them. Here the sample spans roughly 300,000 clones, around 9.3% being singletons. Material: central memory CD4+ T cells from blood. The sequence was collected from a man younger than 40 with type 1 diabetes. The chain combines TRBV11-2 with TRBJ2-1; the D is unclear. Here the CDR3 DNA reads TGTGCCAGCAGCCTCCTCGATTGGGGATTCAATGAGCAGTTCTTC. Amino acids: CASSLLDWGFNEQFF.